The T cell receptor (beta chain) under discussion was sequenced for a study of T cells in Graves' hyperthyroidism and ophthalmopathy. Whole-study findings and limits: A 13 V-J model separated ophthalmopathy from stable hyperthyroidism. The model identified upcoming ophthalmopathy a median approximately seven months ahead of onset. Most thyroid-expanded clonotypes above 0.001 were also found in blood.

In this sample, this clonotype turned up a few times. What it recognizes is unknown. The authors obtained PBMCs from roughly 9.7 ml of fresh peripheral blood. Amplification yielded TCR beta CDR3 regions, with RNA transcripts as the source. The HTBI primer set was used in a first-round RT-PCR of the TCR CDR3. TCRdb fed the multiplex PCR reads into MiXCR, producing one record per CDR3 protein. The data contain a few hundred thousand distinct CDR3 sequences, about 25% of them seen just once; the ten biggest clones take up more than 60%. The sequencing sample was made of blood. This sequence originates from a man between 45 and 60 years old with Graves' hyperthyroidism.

CDR3 sequence reads: CASSPSRGAKNIQYF. The CDR3 region has the DNA TGTGCCAGCAGTCCCTCCCGCGGTGCCAAAAACATTCAGTACTTC. The V and J genes are TRBV12-3 or TRBV12-4 and TRBJ2-4, with D uncertain. The CDR3 loop spans 15 amino acids. Trimming shortened V by 5 bases and J by 1 base, and 12 bases separated the two germline ends.